Each of the 19 T cell receptor beta chains below was sequenced from the same sample in a study of cytomegalovirus exposure and HLA in healthy donors (dated by TCRdb to 2017 to 2019). Library creation used the immunoSEQ multiplex PCR assay. The multiplex PCR relied on a mix of 60 forward primers for TCR Vbeta segments and 13 reverse primers for TCR Jbeta segments. In its TCRdb copy, this immuneACCESS table keeps in-frame sequences only and misses some clones. Where compared with another copy, unresolved V genes explain less than half of these, and the others have no known cause. The sample yields about 150,000 clones; over 60% were counted once. 1.5% to 2% of the sample belongs to the ten largest clones. The sample taken for sequencing was PBMCs. All receptors derive from a woman between 35 and 50 years old in good health and CMV-seronegative.

The chain links TRBV20-1 to TRBJ1-2, with unresolved D. The V end was cut by 3 bases, the J end by 5 bases, with 7 bases between. Germline V gene sequence: CDR1 DFQATT, CDR2 SNEGSKA (reference sequence). This CDR3 comprises 11 residues. In DNA form, the CDR3 reads TGCAGTGCTAGGACTGAATATGGCTACACCTTC. Translated: CSARTEYGYTF.

This sequence joins TRBV11-2 and TRBJ2-1, with 8 bases aligning to TRBD1. CDR3 size: 15 residues. J gave up 4 bases and V 1 base, and 3 bases lay outside the gene matches. Germline values: CDR1 SGHAT, CDR2 FQNNGV. CDR3 protein: CASSLGRGPYNEQFF. DNA for the CDR3: TGTGCCAGCAGCTTAGGCAGGGGGCCTTACAATGAGCAGTTCTTC.

V and J are TRBV19 and TRBJ2-3; D uncertain. Germline V gives CDR1 LNHDA, CDR2 SQIVND (reference sequence). The V gene lost 5 bases and the J gene lost 0 bases, with 9 bases spanning the gap. This CDR3 is 14 amino acids long. CDR3 residues: CASSLRESTDTQYF. The CDR3 DNA sequence: TGTGCCAGTAGTCTCCGAGAAAGCACAGATACGCAGTATTTT. Complete variable domain (other parts from reference TRBV19 and TRBJ2-3): DGGITQSPKYLFRKEGQNVTLSCEQNLNHDAMYWYRQDPGQGLRLIYYSQIVNDFQKGDIAEGYSVSREKKESFPLTVTSAQKNPTAFYLCASSLRESTDTQYFGPGTRLTVL.

V usage is TRBV7-9 and J usage is TRBJ1-2, with TRBD1 matching over 7 bases. The CDR3 is made up of 15 amino acids. V lost 3 bases to trimming and J lost 7 bases; unmatched junction nucleotides: 11. Germline V gene lookup returns CDR1 SEHNR and CDR2 FQNEAQ (reference sequence). The CDR3 loop is CASSLGQYDPRGYTF. CDR3 bases: TGTGCCAGCAGCTTGGGACAGTATGACCCCCGTGGCTACACCTTC.

The chain links TRBV18 to TRBJ1-2, with a weak D call TRBD1 (5 bases). V lost 0 bases and J lost 2, with 10 bases in between. This CDR3 region has 15 residues. Per the germline V gene, CDR1 is KGHSH and CDR2 is LQKENI. The CDR3 region is CASSPPSQVNYGYTF. The CDR3 DNA reads as TGTGCCAGCTCACCACCGTCACAGGTCAACTATGGCTACACCTTC.

The chain has TRBV27 and TRBJ2-6; the D gene is possibly TRBD1 (6 bases). V was clipped by 7 bases and J by 0 bases, with 16 bases between them. CDR3 length equals 17 residues. Germline V gene data show CDR1 as MNHEY and CDR2 as SMNVEV (reference sequence). The CDR3 spells CASMKGRGYSGANVLTF. CDR3 sequence (DNA): TGTGCCAGCATGAAGGGCAGGGGTTACTCTGGGGCCAACGTCCTGACTTTC. Looking up the rest from reference TRBV27 and TRBJ2-6 gives the full variable domain: EAQVTQNPRYLITVTGKKLTVTCSQNMNHEYMSWYRQDPGLGLRQIYYSMNVEVTDKGDVPEGYKVSRKEKRNFPLILESPSPNQTSLYFCASMKGRGYSGANVLTFGAGSRLTVL.

V is TRBV19 and J is TRBJ1-5, with 7 bases matching TRBD1. The CDR3 spans 15 residues. The J segment lost 7 bases and the V segment lost 1 base, leaving 7 bases of the junction unmatched. Germline CDR1 LNHDA, CDR2 SQIVND (reference sequence). The CDR3: CASSIGDSRKQPQHF. DNA of the CDR3: TGTGCCAGTAGTATAGGGGACAGCAGGAAGCAGCCCCAGCATTTT.

This sequence joins TRBV2 and TRBJ2-7; 7 nucleotides agree with TRBD1. CDR1 is SNHLY and CDR2 is FYNNEI in the germline V gene. V lost 11 bases to trimming and J lost 2 bases; unmatched junction nucleotides: 9. The CDR3 length is 13 residues. The CDR3 DNA sequence: TGTGCCGGGTTGACAGGGCCCACCTACGAGCAGTACTTC. This gives the protein CAGLTGPTYEQYF.

This clone was detected only a few times. The chain combines TRBV6-6 with TRBJ1-5; 8 bases are a match to TRBD1. J gave up 2 bases and V 5 bases, and 8 bases lay outside the gene matches. Per the germline V gene, CDR1 is MNHNY and CDR2 is SVGAGI (reference sequence). The CDR3 runs 16 residues. CDR3 protein: CASSLRTGSGNQPQHF. CDR3 DNA: TGTGCCAGCAGTCTACGGACAGGGAGCGGCAATCAGCCCCAGCATTTT.

This clone was counted between two and nine times. The gene calls are TRBV14 and TRBJ1-2; weak D call: TRBD1 (5 bases). V lost 4 bases, J lost 3 bases, and 6 bases lay in between. Germline CDR1 reads SGHDN; CDR2 reads FVKESK. This CDR3 contains 12 residues. The CDR3: CASSRGDYGYTF. For the CDR3, the DNA is TGTGCCAGCAGCCGGGGGGACTATGGCTACACCTTC.

This clone was seen just once. The V and J genes are TRBV5-1 and TRBJ1-1; TRBD1 matches 7 bases. Trimming at V came to 4 bases and at J to 3 bases, leaving 9 bases not matched to a gene. The germline V gene has CDR1 SGHRS and CDR2 YFSETQ. The CDR3 spans 15 residues. CDR3 bases: TGCGCCAGCAGCATGGGGACAGAGACTTACACTGAAGCTTTCTTT. Amino acids: CASSMGTETYTEAFF. Combining the CDR3 with reference TRBV5-1 and TRBJ1-1 gives the whole variable domain KAGVTQTPRYLIKTRGQQVTLSCSPISGHRSVSWYQQTPGQGLQFLFEYFSETQRNKGNFPGRFSGRQFSNSRSEMNVSTLELGDSALYLCASSMGTETYTEAFFGQGTRLTVV.

The chain links TRBV27 to TRBJ1-1; D possibly corresponds to TRBD1 (6 bases). The length of the CDR3 is 14 residues. V was shortened by 5 bases and J by 1 base, with 11 bases between the two germline ends. Germline loops: CDR1 MNHEY, CDR2 SMNVEV (reference sequence). CDR3 loop: CASSLVDRNTEAFF. For the CDR3, the DNA is TGTGCCAGCAGTCTCGTGGACAGGAACACTGAAGCTTTCTTT.

The chain has TRBV19 and TRBJ1-2; 10 nucleotides line up with TRBD1. V was clipped by 9 bases and J by 4 bases; unmatched bases: 5. The length of the CDR3 is 13 residues. Germline CDR1 LNHDA, CDR2 SQIVND (reference sequence). DNA of the CDR3: TGTGCCAGCAGACAGGGGGCTACCTATGGCTACACCTTC. Translation: CASRQGATYGYTF.

The chain is built from TRBV28 and TRBJ2-7; TRBD2 matches at 8 bases. J was trimmed by 7 bases and V by 5 bases; bases with no gene match: 13. The germline CDR1 and CDR2 sequences are MDHEN and SYDVKM. The CDR3 has 15 amino acids. DNA of the CDR3: TGTGCCAGCAGTCAGTGGGCGGGGGCGGGGGGAGAGCAGTACTTC. This gives the protein CASSQWAGAGGEQYF.

V gene TRBV2 combines with J gene TRBJ2-7, with 12 bases aligning to TRBD2. Germline CDR1 is SNHLY and CDR2 is FYNNEI. V dropped 3 bases and J dropped 4; count of bases not matched to a gene: 10. The CDR3 extends over 17 amino acids. The CDR3 sequence: CASSDKGLAGKGYEQYF. The DNA of the CDR3 is TGTGCCAGCAGTGACAAAGGACTAGCGGGGAAGGGATACGAGCAGTACTTC. The complete variable domain, with remaining parts taken from reference TRBV2 and TRBJ2-7, reads EPEVTQTPSHQVTQMGQEVILRCVPISNHLYFYWYRQILGQKVEFLVSFYNNEISEKSEIFDDQFSVERPDGSNFTLKIRSTKLEDSAMYFCASSDKGLAGKGYEQYFGPGTRLTVT.

The chain joins TRBV18 to TRBJ1-3, with 10 bases lining up with TRBD1. CDR3 length: 17 amino acids. CDR1 and CDR2 (germline): KGHSH, LQKENI. V lost 3 bases to trimming and J lost 3 bases; unmatched junction nucleotides: 8. This CDR3 is CASSPVDRGRSGNTIYF. The CDR3 bases are TGTGCCAGCTCACCGGTTGACAGGGGGCGAAGTGGAAACACCATATATTTT.

This clone was counted once. The chain is built from TRBV6-1 and TRBJ2-3, with D uncertain. There are 12 residues in the CDR3. Deletions cut 4 bases from V and 5 bases from J, with 7 bases between. CDR1 and CDR2 from the germline V gene are MNHNS and SASEGT. The CDR3 DNA reads TGTGCCAGCAGTGCTTACTTAGATACGCAGTATTTT. It translates to CASSAYLDTQYF.

This clone was recorded only once. This chain joins TRBV18 and TRBJ1-1; D unclear. This CDR3 has 12 residues. V was trimmed by 11 bases and J by 1 base, leaving 11 bases between them. Per germline, CDR1 KGHSH and CDR2 LQKENI. CDR3 in DNA: TGTGCCTCCTCAGGCCCGAACACTGAAGCTTTCTTT. Translation gives CASSGPNTEAFF.

The chain couples TRBV7-9 to TRBJ2-7, with TRBD1 identical over 7 bases. The CDR3 length is 15 residues. The V gene's germline CDR1 is SEHNR and CDR2 FQNEAQ (reference sequence). The trim removed 4 bases at V and 0 bases at J, leaving 6 bases unmatched. The CDR3 bases are TGTGCCAGCAGCTCGTGGGACAGCAACTCCTACGAGCAGTACTTC. Translation: CASSSWDSNSYEQYF.